This is a list of T cell receptor beta chains from one sample in a study of blood T cell repertoires in COVID-19. Clones were sequenced by immunoSEQ multiplex PCR, and TCRdb holds only the in-frame ones, with some missing. Found here are hundreds of thousands of clones, around nine tenths of them singletons; the top ten hold 3%. The sequencing sample was made of peripheral blood. These receptor sequences come from a man in his 60s with acute or convalescent COVID-19. The CDR3 runs from the conserved cysteine through the conserved F or W. D genes are given only for firm matches. Expanded clones are given a class, and other clones once, few, many or no size at all.

cdr3_length	v_call	d_call	j_call	clone_size	cdr3_nt	cdr3_aa
15	TRBV11-1	TRBD1	TRBJ2-1	NA	TGTGCCAGCAGCTCGCGACAGGGATTCCCTAATGAGCAGTTCTTC	CASSSRQGFPNEQFF
13	TRBV7-2	TRBD2	TRBJ2-1	NA	TGTGCCAGCAGCTTAGTGTTAGCGGGGGGGCAGTTCTTC	CASSLVLAGGQFF
15	TRBV4-1	TRBD1	TRBJ1-2	NA	TGCGCCAGCAGCCAACAAACCAGGGACAGAGCCGGCTACACCTTC	CASSQQTRDRAGYTF
17	TRBV11-3	TRBD1	TRBJ2-6	NA	TGTGCCAGCAGCGCGGGACAGGGTAACTCTGGGGCCAACGTCCTGACTTTC	CASSAGQGNSGANVLTF
17	TRBV21-1	NA	TRBJ1-1	NA	TGTGCCAGACCATCACTCGGCCTGGACAAGCCGAACACTGAAGCTTTCTTT	CARPSLGLDKPNTEAFF
14	TRBV7-2	TRBD1	TRBJ1-1	NA	TGTGCCAGCAGCAAGGGGGACAGGGGCACTGAAGCTTTCTTT	CASSKGDRGTEAFF
13	TRBV11-3	NA	TRBJ1-1	NA	TGTGCCAGCAGCCTCCGACAGCACACTGAAGCTTTCTTT	CASSLRQHTEAFF
15	TRBV6-1	NA	TRBJ2-7	NA	TGTGCCAGCAGTGAAGCGCTTCGGCAGGGGCCCGAGCAGTACTTC	CASSEALRQGPEQYF
17	TRBV5-1	NA	TRBJ1-3	NA	TGCGCCAGCAGCTTGGGTAGGGGCCAAAGCTCTGGAAACACCATATATTTT	CASSLGRGQSSGNTIYF
16	TRBV7-9	TRBD2	TRBJ2-1	NA	TGTGCCAGCAGCGGGGTGGTAGCGGGGGTACACAATGAGCAGTTCTTC	CASSGVVAGVHNEQFF
17	TRBV9	TRBD1	TRBJ1-2	NA	TGTGCCAGCAGCGTAGAGGGACAGGGGAGGCTAGGCTATGGCTACACCTTC	CASSVEGQGRLGYGYTF
14	TRBV5-6	NA	TRBJ2-5	NA	TGTGCCAGCAGCTCGGGGGTGGGCCAAGAGACCCAGTACTTC	CASSSGVGQETQYF
16	TRBV7-2	NA	TRBJ2-5	NA	TGTGCCAGCAGTCTCAATAGGGGGGGCGCGACGGAGACCCAGTACTTC	CASSLNRGGATETQYF
15	TRBV7-8	NA	TRBJ1-1	few	TGTGCCAGCAGGGAGGGGTGGGGGAAGAACACTGAAGCTTTCTTT	CASREGWGKNTEAFF
14	TRBV10-3	TRBD1	TRBJ1-5	NA	TGTGCCATAGGGACAGCAAATAGCAATCAGCCCCAGCATTTT	CAIGTANSNQPQHF
14	TRBV4-2	NA	TRBJ1-1	NA	TGTGCCAGCAGCCCCAGGGCGAAGAACACTGAAGCTTTCTTT	CASSPRAKNTEAFF
17	TRBV11-2	TRBD1	TRBJ2-1	NA	TGTGCCAGCAGCTCGGGACAGGGATCGGGGGTTTACAATGAGCAGTTCTTC	CASSSGQGSGVYNEQFF
14	TRBV4-3	TRBD1	TRBJ1-1	NA	TGCGCCAGCAGCCATGGGACAGGGGGCACTGAAGCTTTCTTT	CASSHGTGGTEAFF
17	TRBV6-2/TRBV6-3	TRBD2	TRBJ2-3	NA	TGTGCCAGCAGTTATCGAAGCGGGGGAACATCGGTCGATACGCAGTATTTT	CASSYRSGGTSVDTQYF
14	TRBV21-1	NA	TRBJ2-7	NA	TGTGCCAGCGCTATCCCCCCGGACAGCTACGAGCAGTACTTC	CASAIPPDSYEQYF
16	TRBV28	TRBD2	TRBJ2-2	NA	TGTGCCAGCAGTCCAGGGACTAGCGGGAACACCGGGGAGCTGTTTTTT	CASSPGTSGNTGELFF
14	TRBV6-5	TRBD1	TRBJ1-1	NA	TGTGCCAGCAGCTGGGGACAGCTGAACACTGAAGCTTTCTTT	CASSWGQLNTEAFF
15	TRBV28	TRBD1	TRBJ1-3	few	TGTGCCAGCAGTTCAGGGGGTAGCTCTGGAAACACCATATATTTT	CASSSGGSSGNTIYF
17	TRBV15	TRBD1	TRBJ1-4	NA	TGTGCCACCAGCGCTAGGGACAGGGGGCGAACTAATGAAAAACTGTTTTTT	CATSARDRGRTNEKLFF
14	TRBV6-2/TRBV6-3	TRBD1	TRBJ2-7	few	TGTGCCAGCAGCCGGACAGGGGTAACCTACGAGCAGTACTTC	CASSRTGVTYEQYF
15	TRBV5-8	TRBD1	TRBJ2-1	NA	TGTGCCAGCAGCCTCAGAGGACAGGGGTTTAATGAGCAGTTCTTC	CASSLRGQGFNEQFF
14	TRBV24-1	NA	TRBJ1-2	NA	TGTGCCACCAGTGAAACCGGGATCTGGAGGGGCTACACCTTC	CATSETGIWRGYTF
14	TRBV28	NA	TRBJ1-5	NA	TGTGCCAGCAGCCGGGATTATAGCAATCAGCCCCAGCATTTT	CASSRDYSNQPQHF
15	TRBV7-3	NA	TRBJ2-3	NA	TGTGCCAGCAGCTTAACGCCCAGCGGGCCTTACGTTTTGTATTTT	CASSLTPSGPYVLYF
15	TRBV5-1	NA	TRBJ2-7	NA	TGCGCCAGCAGCCCTAGACAGGATACTAACTACGAGCAGTACTTC	CASSPRQDTNYEQYF
14	TRBV28	NA	TRBJ2-5	NA	TGTGCCACCTATGGGGCGGGGACTCAAGAGACCCAGTACTTC	CATYGAGTQETQYF
18	TRBV9	TRBD2	TRBJ2-5	NA	TGTGCCAGCAGCCCGGGTGTGGGTAGCGGGGTGCCACAAGAGACCCAGTACTTC	CASSPGVGSGVPQETQYF
15	TRBV28	NA	TRBJ2-7	NA	TGTGCCAGCAGCCCCCCGGGGAGGGGGGGGAGCGAGCAGTACTTC	CASSPPGRGGSEQYF
11	TRBV11-2	NA	TRBJ2-3	NA	TGTGCCAGCAGCCACACAGATACGCAGTATTTT	CASSHTDTQYF
17	TRBV11-2	TRBD1	TRBJ2-1	NA	TGTGCCAGCAGCGCCAGACAGGGGGAACACTCCTACAATGAGCAGTTCTTC	CASSARQGEHSYNEQFF
16	TRBV19	TRBD2	TRBJ2-5	NA	TGTGCCAGTAGTACTCTAGGACTAGCGGGGGGAGAGACCCAGTACTTC	CASSTLGLAGGETQYF
13	TRBV5-1	TRBD1	TRBJ1-2	few	TGCGCCAGCCATGGACAGGGAGGCTATGGCTACACCTTC	CASHGQGGYGYTF
16	TRBV27	TRBD1	TRBJ2-5	NA	TGTGCCAGCAGTTGGTCCCGGGACAGGGGGCGAGAGACCCAGTACTTC	CASSWSRDRGRETQYF
14	TRBV2	TRBD2	TRBJ2-7	NA	TGTGCCAGCACCTACGGAGCGGGGGGGTACGAGCAGTACTTC	CASTYGAGGYEQYF
16	TRBV7-9	TRBD2	TRBJ2-1	NA	TGTGCCAGCAGCTGGAAGCTTGCGGGGGAAATAAATGAGCAGTTCTTC	CASSWKLAGEINEQFF
13	TRBV24-1	NA	TRBJ1-1	NA	TGTGCCACCAGGGGCCCCCTGAACACTGAAGCTTTCTTT	CATRGPLNTEAFF
16	TRBV19	NA	TRBJ1-4	NA	TGTGCCAGTAGTATGTGGCAGGGAACAACTAATGAAAAACTGTTTTTT	CASSMWQGTTNEKLFF
14	TRBV30	TRBD1	TRBJ1-2	NA	TGTGCCTGGGGAAGGGACAGGGAGGAGAATGGCTACACCTTC	CAWGRDREENGYTF
13	TRBV30	NA	TRBJ1-2	NA	TGTGCCTGGAAAAGCCGGGAGAACTATGGCTACACCTTC	CAWKSRENYGYTF
14	TRBV6-1	NA	TRBJ1-1	few	TGTGCCAGCAGTGAAGTTTTCGGGAGGGCTGAAGCTTTCTTT	CASSEVFGRAEAFF